The 21 T cell receptor beta chains below come from one sample, sequenced in a study of blood T cell repertoires in COVID-19. Profiled with immunoSEQ multiplex PCR; TCRdb holds only in-frame clones, not every one. The sample has some 240,000 clones, 70% to 85% seen once. Specimen: peripheral blood. The receptor source for this set is a man in his fifties with active or convalescent COVID-19.

The rearrangement joins TRBV19 to TRBJ2-3; 8 positions match TRBD2. The CDR3 consists of 16 residues. Trimming cost V 5 bases and J 8 bases; bases outside gene matches: 15. Germline V gives CDR1 LNHDA, CDR2 SQIVND (reference sequence). The CDR3 nucleotides read TGTGCCAGTAGTGCTCGGGGGGGCGGAGGAATAGGTACGCAGTATTTT. Encoded protein: CASSARGGGGIGTQYF.

The chain is built from TRBV28 and TRBJ2-1; 8 bases agree with TRBD2. This CDR3 spans 15 amino acids. Germline lookup yields CDR1 MDHEN and CDR2 SYDVKM. The ends lost 3 bases at V and 5 bases at J; junction bases unmatched: 6. The CDR3 DNA reads as TGTGCCAGCAGTTTCGGGGGGGCGAGGGACAATGAGCAGTTCTTC. Its protein is CASSFGGARDNEQFF.

This clone was recorded once. This CDR3 is also generated by other DNA sequences in the sample. Written as DNA, the CDR3 is TGTGCCAGCAGTTACAGACAGAGCACAGATACGCAGTATTTT. Translating it yields CASSYRQSTDTQYF. The V gene is TRBV6-5, the J gene TRBJ2-3, with D maybe TRBD1 (5 bases). This CDR3 contains 14 residues. The V gene's germline CDR1 is MNHEY and CDR2 SVGAGI. Trimming removed 2 bases at V and 0 bases at J, with 6 bases between.

The gene calls are TRBV5-4 and TRBJ2-3; 7 bases align to TRBD1. CDR3 length: 13 amino acids. V lost 6 bases and J lost 5; bases outside the gene matches: 6. Germline V gene data show CDR1 as SGHNT and CDR2 as YYREEE (reference sequence). In nucleotides, the CDR3 is TGTGCCAGCACCAAACAGGGGAAAGATACGCAGTATTTT. This gives the protein CASTKQGKDTQYF.

This sequence joins TRBV30 and TRBJ2-5; D might be TRBD1 (6 bases). This CDR3 is built from 13 residues. The germline V and J ends were trimmed by 3 bases and 5 bases, with 13 bases remaining between them. Germline assignment: CDR1 GTSNPN and CDR2 SVGIG (reference sequence). CDR3 region: CAWSPGGAETQYF. CDR3 in DNA: TGTGCCTGGAGCCCTGGGGGCGCGGAGACCCAGTACTTC.

The chain uses TRBV6-2 or TRBV6-3 and TRBJ2-5; 7 bases are shared with TRBD2. Germline CDR1 MNHEY, CDR2 SVGEGT. This CDR3 has 12 residues. Unmatched junction bases numbered 2, after V lost 5 bases and J lost 5 bases. The CDR3 protein is CASSIGGETQYF. DNA of the CDR3: TGTGCCAGCAGTATCGGGGGGGAGACCCAGTACTTC.

The chain couples TRBV19 to TRBJ1-5, with unresolved D. V was trimmed by 10 bases and J by 4 bases, leaving 23 bases between them. Germline V CDR1 and CDR2: LNHDA, SQIVND (reference sequence). The CDR3 is 16 residues long. In DNA form, the CDR3 reads TGTGCCACCACCCCTGGAGGCGTTCTGGGAAATCAGCCCCAGCATTTT. Translated: CATTPGGVLGNQPQHF.

This clone was counted a few times. The V and J genes are TRBV7-2 and TRBJ1-1; D is unresolved. This CDR3 spans 14 amino acids. Looked up from germline, CDR1 is SGHTA and CDR2 is FQGNSA. The V end was cut by 5 bases, the J end by 1 base, with 11 bases between. As DNA, the CDR3 is TGTGCCAGCAGCGAACTAGGCGCGAACACTGAAGCTTTCTTT. Translated: CASSELGANTEAFF. The complete variable domain, with remaining parts taken from reference TRBV7-2 and TRBJ1-1, reads GAGVSQSPSNKVTEKGKDVELRCDPISGHTALYWYRQSLGQGLEFLIYFQGNSAPDKSGLPSDRFSAERTGGSVSTLTIQRTQQEDSAVYLCASSELGANTEAFFGQGTRLTVV.

This rearrangement joins TRBV11-3 to TRBJ2-2; a possible D gene is TRBD2 (5 bases). V was trimmed by 5 bases and J by 6 bases, leaving 13 bases between them. Germline CDR1 SGHNT, CDR2 YENEEA. The CDR3 loop spans 14 amino acids. In DNA form, the CDR3 reads TGTGCCAGCAGCGTATCTAGGGAGTCCGGGGAGCTGTTTTTT. This gives the protein CASSVSRESGELFF.

V usage is TRBV4-2 and J usage is TRBJ1-4; TRBD1 aligns across 9 bases. The CDR3 has 17 amino acids. Trimming took 0 bases from V and 7 from J; bases not matched to a gene: 9. CDR1 and CDR2 from the germline V gene are LGHNA and YNFKEQ. The CDR3 is CASSQEMRQGVGEKLFF. Here the CDR3 DNA reads TGTGCCAGCAGCCAAGAGATGCGACAGGGGGTGGGTGAAAAACTGTTTTTT.

This chain uses TRBV2 with TRBJ1-2, with TRBD1 matching 8 bases. Per the germline V gene, CDR1 is SNHLY and CDR2 is FYNNEI. CDR3 length equals 14 residues. The trim removed 7 bases at V and 3 bases at J, leaving 7 bases unmatched. The CDR3 here is CASKPGQDYYGYTF. CDR3 coding DNA: TGTGCCAGCAAACCGGGACAGGACTACTATGGCTACACCTTC.

This chain links TRBV7-6 with TRBJ1-2; D is undetermined. Germline V lookup: CDR1 SGHVS, CDR2 FNYEAQ. There are 11 residues in the CDR3. The V end lost 2 bases, the J end lost 6 bases, and 4 bases lay between the germline ends. The CDR3 reads CASSLLNGYTF. The CDR3 nucleotides are TGTGCCAGCAGCTTACTAAATGGCTACACCTTC.

V gene TRBV6-5 combines with J gene TRBJ1-3; 11 bases agree with TRBD1. The germline V gene encodes CDR1 MNHEY and CDR2 SVGAGI. V lost 6 bases and J lost 7; bases outside the gene matches: 5. CDR3 length: 14 amino acids. DNA of the CDR3: TGTGCCAGCAGGGGTAGGGACAGGGGGAACACCATATATTTT. Protein sequence: CASRGRDRGNTIYF.

A single count supports this clone. CDR3 DNA sequence: TGTGCCAGCAGCTTGGCCATCAGGGGAGACTATGGCTACACCTTC. Its translation is CASSLAIRGDYGYTF. The chain uses TRBV5-4 and TRBJ1-2; TRBD1 might be the D (6 bases). The CDR3 is 15 amino acids. The V end was cut by 0 bases, the J end by 3 bases, with 12 bases between. Germline CDR1 and CDR2: SGHNT and YYREEE (reference sequence).

The chain joins TRBV5-6 to TRBJ2-3; D gene ambiguous. V was shortened by 0 bases and J by 2 bases, with 7 bases between the two germline ends. This CDR3 has 14 amino acids. The germline V gene has CDR1 SGHDT and CDR2 YYEEEE. The CDR3 DNA follows: TGTGCCAGCAGCTTGGGAGTCGCCACAGATACGCAGTATTTT. Its translation: CASSLGVATDTQYF.

This chain connects TRBV19 to TRBJ2-7, with TRBD2 as a possible D gene (6 bases). This CDR3 comprises 16 residues. The V and J ends lost 1 base and 0 bases respectively, with 13 bases between them. Germline CDR1 reads LNHDA; CDR2 reads SQIVND (reference sequence). The chain's CDR3 is CASSIAGTFSSYEQYV. The CDR3, as DNA: TGTGCCAGTAGTATAGCTGGGACTTTTAGCTCCTACGAGCAGTACGTC.

The CDR3 here is CASRKGFGETQYF. The CDR3 DNA follows: TGTGCCAGCAGAAAGGGGTTTGGGGAGACCCAGTACTTC. The rearrangement uses TRBV6-5 and TRBJ2-5, with a tentative D call TRBD1 (5 bases). The CDR3 has 13 amino acids. The V end was cut by 6 bases, the J end by 5 bases, with 13 bases between. Per the germline V gene, CDR1 is MNHEY and CDR2 is SVGAGI.

J is TRBJ2-2 and V is TRBV7-9; 9 nucleotides match TRBD2. Germline CDR1 and CDR2: SEHNR and FQNEAQ (reference sequence). The CDR3 contains 17 residues. V trimming: 6 bases; J trimming: 5 bases; junction bases outside the gene matches: 13. CDR3 coding DNA: TGTGCCAGCAGTACCATTAGCGGGAGATCGGGGACCGGGGAGCTGTTTTTT. It specifies CASSTISGRSGTGELFF.

The chain combines TRBV15 with TRBJ2-7, with TRBD1 matching over 7 bases. The CDR3 has 13 amino acids. Germline values: CDR1 LNHNV, CDR2 YYDKDF (reference sequence). With V trimmed by 4 bases and J by 7 bases, 7 bases remained unmatched. CDR3 DNA sequence: TGTGCCACCAGCACCACAGGGGTCGGGGAGCAGTACGTC. Residues: CATSTTGVGEQYV.

V is TRBV7-6 and J is TRBJ1-5; D gene ambiguous. Trimming left V 1 base short and J 4 bases short, with 5 bases between. Germline lookup yields CDR1 SGHVS and CDR2 FNYEAQ. This CDR3 is 13 amino acids long. The CDR3 DNA sequence: TGTGCCAGCAGCTTAGGGGAGAATCAGCCCCAGCATTTT. This gives the protein CASSLGENQPQHF.

V is TRBV5-1 and J is TRBJ1-2, with 7 bases that match TRBD1. Trimming cost V 3 bases and J 0 bases; bases outside gene matches: 5. Per the germline V gene, CDR1 is SGHRS and CDR2 is YFSETQ. CDR3 length equals 15 residues. The CDR3 coding sequence is TGCGCCAGCAGCTCTGGGACAGTAGCTAACTATGGCTACACCTTC. This codes for CASSSGTVANYGYTF.